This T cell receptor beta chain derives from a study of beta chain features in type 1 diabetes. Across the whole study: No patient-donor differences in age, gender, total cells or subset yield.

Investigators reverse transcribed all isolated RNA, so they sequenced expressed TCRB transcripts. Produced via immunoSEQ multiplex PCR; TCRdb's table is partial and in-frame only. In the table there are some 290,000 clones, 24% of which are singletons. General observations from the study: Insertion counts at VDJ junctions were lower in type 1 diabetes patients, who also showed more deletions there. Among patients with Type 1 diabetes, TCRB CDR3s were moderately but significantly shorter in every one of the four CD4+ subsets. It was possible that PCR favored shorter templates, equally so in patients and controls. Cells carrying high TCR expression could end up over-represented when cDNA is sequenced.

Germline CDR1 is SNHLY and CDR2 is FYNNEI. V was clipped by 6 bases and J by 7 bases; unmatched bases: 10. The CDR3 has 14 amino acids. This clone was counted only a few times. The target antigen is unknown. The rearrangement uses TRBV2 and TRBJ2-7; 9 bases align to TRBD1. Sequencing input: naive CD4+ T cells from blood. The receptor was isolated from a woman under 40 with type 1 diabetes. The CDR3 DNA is TGTGCCAGCAGGCCGGGACAGGGTACGGATGAGCAGTACTTC. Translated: CASRPGQGTDEQYF.